This T cell receptor beta chain was obtained from a study of breast tumors, draining lymph nodes, adjacent tissues. Whole-study results and caveats: The lymph node origin of tumor T cells was framed as consistent with a hypothesis, not demonstrated. The data were judged consistent with most tumor T cells coming from lymph node and expanding in tumor.

Using its own MiXCR run on the multiplex PCR reads, TCRdb lists one record per CDR3 protein. The table has tens of thousands of distinct CDR3 sequences, roughly 55% seen once. By share, this clonotype counts as medium-sized. Its antigen is as yet unknown. The length of the CDR3 is 13 residues. Germline assignment: CDR1 DFQATT and CDR2 SNEGSKA (reference sequence). The V end lost 5 bases, the J end lost 0 bases, and 8 bases lay between the germline ends. This TCR was sampled from a female donor with breast cancer. Some clones in this sample may be carry-over from other donors' samples. V usage is TRBV20-1 and J usage is TRBJ1-5; D is uncertain. Sequencing was carried out using breast tumor tissue. CDR3 sequence reads: CSAATYSNQPQHF. The CDR3 nucleotides are TGCAGTGCTGCGACTTATAGCAATCAGCCCCAGCATTTT.